The 5 T cell receptor beta chains listed next were all sequenced from one sample in a study of breast tumors, draining lymph nodes, adjacent tissues. The lymph nodes were axillary draining lymph nodes from breast cancer patients. Each CDR3 protein is one row after TCRdb ran MiXCR on the multiplex PCR reads. Of about 270,000 distinct CDR3 sequences in the sample, around 30% were seen once. The sample consisted of axillary lymph node tissue. Receptors were obtained from a female donor with breast cancer. Some clones in this sample may be carry-over from other donors' samples.

This clonotype was counted a single time. Here the CDR3 reads CASSQGLVWEGFGELFF. The DNA for the CDR3 is TGTGCCAGCAGCCAAGGACTAGTTTGGGAGGGGTTTGGGGAGCTGTTTTTT. The chain is built from TRBV3-1 and TRBJ2-2, with 7 nucleotides matching TRBD2. Unmatched junction bases numbered 13, after V lost 1 base and J lost 8 bases. Germline-derived CDR1 and CDR2 are LGHDT and YNNKEL (reference sequence). There are 17 residues in the CDR3.

This clonotype was detected ten times or more. The chain recombines TRBV11-3 with TRBJ2-3, with 10 bases aligning to TRBD2. Per the germline V gene, CDR1 is SGHNT and CDR2 is YENEEA. This CDR3 is built from 18 residues. J was trimmed by 0 bases and V by 5 bases; bases with no gene match: 11. Here the CDR3 reads CASSQGASGSPSTDTQYF. The CDR3 nucleotides are TGTGCCAGCAGCCAGGGGGCTAGCGGGAGTCCTAGCACAGATACGCAGTATTTT.

V is TRBV28 and J is TRBJ2-2, with TRBD1 identical over 9 bases. This CDR3 comprises 14 residues. Germline-derived CDR1 and CDR2 are MDHEN and SYDVKM. V was clipped by 6 bases and J by 7 bases; unmatched bases: 6. This CDR3 is CASRRQGGNGELFF. The CDR3 DNA is TGTGCCAGCAGACGACAGGGGGGCAACGGGGAGCTGTTTTTT. Variable domain in full (rest from reference TRBV28 and TRBJ2-2): DVKVTQSSRYLVKRTGEKVFLECVQDMDHENMFWYRQDPGLGLRLIYFSYDVKMKEKGDIPEGYSVSREKKERFSLILESASTNQTSMYLCASRRQGGNGELFFGEGSRLTVL.

As to this clonotype: A single base separates this from a much larger clone, so it may be a read error. The rearrangement uses TRBV20-1 and TRBJ2-1; TRBD1 matches 10 bases. Looked up from germline, CDR1 is DFQATT and CDR2 is SNEGSKA (reference sequence). This CDR3 is built from 13 residues. The CDR3 reads CGARRTGGNEQFF. CDR3 sequence (DNA): TGCGGTGCTAGAAGGACAGGGGGTAATGAGCAGTTCTTC.

About this clonotype itself: This could be a read error, since a much larger clone is one nucleotide away. The DNA of the CDR3 is TGTGCCAGCAGCGTAATAGTGGGAGGGTTCGACAATGAGCAGTTCTTC. This sequence encodes CASSVIVGGFDNEQFF. The chain combines TRBV9 with TRBJ2-1, with 7 bases matching TRBD2. Trimming took 1 base from V and 5 from J; bases not matched to a gene: 9. The CDR3 sequence is 16 residues long. CDR1 and CDR2 (germline): SGDLS, YYNGEE.